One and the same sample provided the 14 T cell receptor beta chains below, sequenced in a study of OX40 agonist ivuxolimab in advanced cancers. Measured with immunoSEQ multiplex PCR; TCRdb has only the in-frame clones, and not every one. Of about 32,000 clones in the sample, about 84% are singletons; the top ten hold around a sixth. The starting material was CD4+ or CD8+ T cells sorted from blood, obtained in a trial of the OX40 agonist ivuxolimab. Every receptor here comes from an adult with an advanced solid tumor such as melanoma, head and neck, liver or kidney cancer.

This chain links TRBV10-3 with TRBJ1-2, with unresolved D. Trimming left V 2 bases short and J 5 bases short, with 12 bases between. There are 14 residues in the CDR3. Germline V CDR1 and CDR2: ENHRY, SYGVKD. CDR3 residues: CAISESDTYYGYTF. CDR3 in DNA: TGTGCCATCAGTGAGAGTGACACCTATTATGGCTACACCTTC.

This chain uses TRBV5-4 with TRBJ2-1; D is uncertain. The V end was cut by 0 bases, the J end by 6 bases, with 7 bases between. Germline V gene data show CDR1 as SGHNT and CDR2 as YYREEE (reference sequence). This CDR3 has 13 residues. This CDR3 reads CASSLALGNEQFF. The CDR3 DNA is TGTGCCAGCAGCTTGGCCCTAGGCAATGAGCAGTTCTTC. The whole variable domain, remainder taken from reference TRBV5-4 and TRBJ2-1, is ETGVTQSPTHLIKTRGQQVTLRCSSQSGHNTVSWYQQALGQGPQFIFQYYREEENGRGNFPPRFSGLQFPNYSSELNVNALELDDSALYLCASSLALGNEQFFGPGTRLTVL.

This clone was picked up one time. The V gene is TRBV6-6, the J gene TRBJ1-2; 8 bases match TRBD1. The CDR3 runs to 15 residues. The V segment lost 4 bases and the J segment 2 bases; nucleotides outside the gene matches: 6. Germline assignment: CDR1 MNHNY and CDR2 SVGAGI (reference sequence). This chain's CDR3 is CASSLSGDRNYGYTF. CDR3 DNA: TGTGCCAGCAGTTTATCGGGGGACAGGAACTATGGCTACACCTTC.

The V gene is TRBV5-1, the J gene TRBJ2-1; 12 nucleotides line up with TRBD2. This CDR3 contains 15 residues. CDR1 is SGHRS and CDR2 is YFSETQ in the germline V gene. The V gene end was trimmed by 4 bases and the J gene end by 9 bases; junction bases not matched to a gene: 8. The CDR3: CASSPGLAGRVEQFF. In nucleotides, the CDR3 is TGCGCCAGCAGCCCTGGACTAGCGGGAAGGGTTGAGCAGTTCTTC.

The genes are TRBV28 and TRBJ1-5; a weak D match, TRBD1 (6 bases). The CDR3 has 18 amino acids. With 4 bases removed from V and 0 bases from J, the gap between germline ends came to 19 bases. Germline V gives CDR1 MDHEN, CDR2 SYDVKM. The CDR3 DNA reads TGTGCCAGCAGTTCTCCGGGACCAGGGGCCTATAGCAATCAGCCCCAGCATTTT. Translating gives CASSSPGPGAYSNQPQHF.

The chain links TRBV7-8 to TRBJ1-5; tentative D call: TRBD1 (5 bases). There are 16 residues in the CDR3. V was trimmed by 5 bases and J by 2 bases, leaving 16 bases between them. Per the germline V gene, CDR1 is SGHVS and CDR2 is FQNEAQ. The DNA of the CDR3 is TGTGCCAGCAGCCACCCCGGGGGGGTGGGCAATCAGCCCCAGCATTTT. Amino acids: CASSHPGGVGNQPQHF.

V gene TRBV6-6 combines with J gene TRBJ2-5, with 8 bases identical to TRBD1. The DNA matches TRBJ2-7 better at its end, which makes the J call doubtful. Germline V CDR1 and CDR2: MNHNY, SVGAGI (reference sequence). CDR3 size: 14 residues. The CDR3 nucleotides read TGTGCCAGCAGTTCCTGGACAGGGCCCTACGAGCAGTACTTC. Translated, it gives CASSSWTGPYEQYF.

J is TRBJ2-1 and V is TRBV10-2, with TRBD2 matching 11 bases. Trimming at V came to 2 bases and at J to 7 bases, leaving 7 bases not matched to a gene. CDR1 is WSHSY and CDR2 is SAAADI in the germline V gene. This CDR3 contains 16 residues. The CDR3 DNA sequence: TGCGCCAGCAGTGAGGGTAGACTAGCGGGGTGGAATGAGCAGTTCTTC. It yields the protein CASSEGRLAGWNEQFF.

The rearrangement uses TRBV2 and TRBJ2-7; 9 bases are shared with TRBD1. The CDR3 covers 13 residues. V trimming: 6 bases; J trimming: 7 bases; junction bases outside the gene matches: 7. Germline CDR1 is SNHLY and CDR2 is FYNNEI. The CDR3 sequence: CASRDRGLNEQYF. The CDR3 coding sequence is TGTGCCAGCAGGGACAGGGGTTTGAATGAGCAGTACTTC. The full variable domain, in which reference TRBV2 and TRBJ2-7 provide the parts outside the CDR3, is EPEVTQTPSHQVTQMGQEVILRCVPISNHLYFYWYRQILGQKVEFLVSFYNNEISEKSEIFDDQFSVERPDGSNFTLKIRSTKLEDSAMYFCASRDRGLNEQYFGPGTRLTVT.

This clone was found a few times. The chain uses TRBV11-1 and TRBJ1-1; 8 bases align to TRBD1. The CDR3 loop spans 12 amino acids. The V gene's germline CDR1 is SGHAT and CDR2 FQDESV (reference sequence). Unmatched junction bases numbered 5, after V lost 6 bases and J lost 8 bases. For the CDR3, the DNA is TGTGCCAGCAGAACGGACAGGGAGGAAGCTTTCTTT. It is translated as CASRTDREEAFF.

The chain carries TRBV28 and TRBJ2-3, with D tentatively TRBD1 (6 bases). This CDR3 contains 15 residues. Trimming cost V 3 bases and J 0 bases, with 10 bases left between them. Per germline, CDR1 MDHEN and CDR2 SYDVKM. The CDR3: CASSFLQGSTDTQYF. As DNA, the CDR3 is TGTGCCAGCAGTTTTTTGCAGGGGAGCACAGATACGCAGTATTTT.

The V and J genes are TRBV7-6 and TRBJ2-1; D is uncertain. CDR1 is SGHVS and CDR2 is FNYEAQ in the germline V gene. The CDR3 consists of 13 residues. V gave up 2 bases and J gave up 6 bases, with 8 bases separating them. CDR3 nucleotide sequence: TGTGCCAGCAGCTTACGGTCTTCCAATGAGCAGTTCTTC. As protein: CASSLRSSNEQFF.

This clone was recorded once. CDR3 DNA: TGTGCCAGCAGCCCACTGGGCCTCAATCAGCCCCAGCATTTT. Translating it yields CASSPLGLNQPQHF. The rearrangement joins TRBV7-2 to TRBJ1-5, with D unresolved. Germline CDR1 SGHTA, CDR2 FQGNSA. The V gene lost 5 bases and the J gene lost 3 bases, with 11 bases spanning the gap. There are 14 residues in the CDR3.

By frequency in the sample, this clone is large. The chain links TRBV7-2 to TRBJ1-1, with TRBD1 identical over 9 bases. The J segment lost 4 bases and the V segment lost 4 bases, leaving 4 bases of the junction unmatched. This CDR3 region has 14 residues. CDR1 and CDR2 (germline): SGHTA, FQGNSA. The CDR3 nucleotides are TGTGCCAGCAGCTGGGGGACAGGGCCCACTGAAGCTTTCTTT. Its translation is CASSWGTGPTEAFF.